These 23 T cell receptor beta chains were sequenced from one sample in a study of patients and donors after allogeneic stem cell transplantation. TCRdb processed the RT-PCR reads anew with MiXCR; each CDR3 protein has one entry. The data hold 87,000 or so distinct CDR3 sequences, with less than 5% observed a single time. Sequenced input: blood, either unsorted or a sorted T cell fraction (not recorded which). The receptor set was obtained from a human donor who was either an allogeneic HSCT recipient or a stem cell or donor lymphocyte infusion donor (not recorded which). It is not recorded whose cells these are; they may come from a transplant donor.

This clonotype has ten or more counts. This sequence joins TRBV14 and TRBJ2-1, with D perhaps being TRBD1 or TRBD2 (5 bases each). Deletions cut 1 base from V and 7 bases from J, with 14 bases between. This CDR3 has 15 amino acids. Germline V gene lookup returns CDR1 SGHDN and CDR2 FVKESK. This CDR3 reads CASSQGRGRRNEQFF. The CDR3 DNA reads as TGTGCCAGCAGCCAAGGCCGGGGACGTAGGAATGAGCAGTTCTTC.

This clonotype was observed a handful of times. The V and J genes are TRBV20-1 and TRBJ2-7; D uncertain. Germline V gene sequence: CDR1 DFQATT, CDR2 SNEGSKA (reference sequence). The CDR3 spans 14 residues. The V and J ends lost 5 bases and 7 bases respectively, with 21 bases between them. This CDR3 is CSARVGPLVGEQYF. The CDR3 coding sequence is TGCAGTGCTCGTGTCGGGCCGTTGGTGGGGGAGCAGTACTTC.

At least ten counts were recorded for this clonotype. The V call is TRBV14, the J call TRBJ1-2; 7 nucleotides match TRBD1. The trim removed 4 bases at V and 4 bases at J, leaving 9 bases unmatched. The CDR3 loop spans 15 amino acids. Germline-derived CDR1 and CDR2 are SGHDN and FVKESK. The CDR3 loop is CASSRSSTGLYGYTF. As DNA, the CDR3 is TGTGCCAGCAGCCGCTCATCGACAGGGCTCTATGGCTACACCTTC.

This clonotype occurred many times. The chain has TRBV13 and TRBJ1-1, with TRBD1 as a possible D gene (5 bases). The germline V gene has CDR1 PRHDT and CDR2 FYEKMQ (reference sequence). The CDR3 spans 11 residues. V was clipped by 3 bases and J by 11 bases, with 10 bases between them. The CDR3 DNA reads TGTGCCAGCAGCTTCAGTGAGGGGGCTTTCTTT. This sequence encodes CASSFSEGAFF.

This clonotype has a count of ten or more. CDR3 coding DNA: TGTGCCAGCAGCCTCGGACGGGGTTTTCAAGAGACCCAGTACTTC. Translated, it gives CASSLGRGFQETQYF. This chain joins TRBV7-9 and TRBJ2-5, with D perhaps matching TRBD2 (5 bases). The length of the CDR3 is 15 residues. Trimming stripped 5 bases from V and 2 bases from J, with 15 bases between. The germline gives CDR1 SEHNR, CDR2 FQNEAQ (reference sequence).

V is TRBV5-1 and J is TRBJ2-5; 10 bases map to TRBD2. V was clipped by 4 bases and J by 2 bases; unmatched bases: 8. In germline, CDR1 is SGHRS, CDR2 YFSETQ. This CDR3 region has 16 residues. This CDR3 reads CASSPSGGARQETQYF. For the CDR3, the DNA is TGCGCCAGCAGCCCAAGCGGGGGGGCCCGACAAGAGACCCAGTACTTC.

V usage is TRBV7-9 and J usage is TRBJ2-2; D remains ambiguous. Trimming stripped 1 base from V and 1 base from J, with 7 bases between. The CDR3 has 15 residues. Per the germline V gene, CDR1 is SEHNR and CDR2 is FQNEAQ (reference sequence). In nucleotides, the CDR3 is TGTGCCAGCAGCTTAGGTCCAGGGAACACCGGGGAGCTGTTTTTT. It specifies CASSLGPGNTGELFF.

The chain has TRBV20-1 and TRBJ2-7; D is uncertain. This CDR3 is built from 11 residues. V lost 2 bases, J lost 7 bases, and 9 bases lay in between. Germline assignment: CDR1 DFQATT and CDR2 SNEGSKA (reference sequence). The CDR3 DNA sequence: TGCAGTGCTAGATATGGTAGTGAGCAGTACTTC. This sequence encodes CSARYGSEQYF.

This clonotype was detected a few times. The CDR3 is CASSKKSGTSARSSYNEQFF. CDR3 in DNA: TGTGCCAGCAGCAAAAAGTCCGGGACTAGCGCACGAAGCTCCTACAATGAGCAGTTCTTC. V gene TRBV21-1 combines with J gene TRBJ2-1; TRBD2 reflects the table's D call only, with no check against the DNA. TRBV21-1 is designated a pseudogene. The CDR3 length is 20 residues.

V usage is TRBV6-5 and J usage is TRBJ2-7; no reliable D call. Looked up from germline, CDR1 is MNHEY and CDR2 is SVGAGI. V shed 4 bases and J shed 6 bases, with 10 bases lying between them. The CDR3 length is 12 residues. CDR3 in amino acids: CASSSVWSEQYF. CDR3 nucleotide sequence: TGTGCCAGCAGTTCCGTTTGGTCCGAGCAGTACTTC.

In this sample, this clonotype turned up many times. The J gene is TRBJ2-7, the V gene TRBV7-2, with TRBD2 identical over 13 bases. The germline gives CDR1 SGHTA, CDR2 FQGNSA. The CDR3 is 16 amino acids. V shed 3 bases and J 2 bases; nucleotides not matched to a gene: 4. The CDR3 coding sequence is TGTGCCAGCAGCTTTGGGACTAGCGGGGAACCCTACGAGCAGTACTTC. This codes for CASSFGTSGEPYEQYF.

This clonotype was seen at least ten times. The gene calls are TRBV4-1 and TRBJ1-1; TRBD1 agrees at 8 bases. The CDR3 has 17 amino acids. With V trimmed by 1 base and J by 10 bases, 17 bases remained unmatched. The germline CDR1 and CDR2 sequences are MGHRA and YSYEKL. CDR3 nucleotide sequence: TGCGCCAGCAGCCAAGTTGGGGACAGGAGGAGATCTGTAGGAGCTTTCTTT. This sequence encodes CASSQVGDRRRSVGAFF.

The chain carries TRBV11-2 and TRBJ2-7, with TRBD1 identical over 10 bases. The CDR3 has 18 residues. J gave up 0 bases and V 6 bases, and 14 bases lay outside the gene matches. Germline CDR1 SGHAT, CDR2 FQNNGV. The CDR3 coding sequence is TGTGCCAGCAGACCTATTTCCCGCCGGACAGGGGGCTCCTACGAGCAGTACTTC. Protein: CASRPISRRTGGSYEQYF.

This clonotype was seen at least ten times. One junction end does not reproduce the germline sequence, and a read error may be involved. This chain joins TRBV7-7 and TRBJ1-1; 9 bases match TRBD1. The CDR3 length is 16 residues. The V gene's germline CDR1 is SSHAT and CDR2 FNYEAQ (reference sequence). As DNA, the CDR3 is TGTGCTAGCAGCCAAATACAGGGGGCAGGGGACACTGAAGCTTTCTTT. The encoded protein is CASSQIQGAGDTEAFF. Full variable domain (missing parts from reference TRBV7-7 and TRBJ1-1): GAGVSQSPRYKVTKRGQDVTLRCDPISSHATLYWYQQALGQGPEFLTYFNYEAQPDKSGLPSDRFSAERPEGSISTLTIQRTEQRDSAMYRCASSQIQGAGDTEAFFGQGTRLTVV.

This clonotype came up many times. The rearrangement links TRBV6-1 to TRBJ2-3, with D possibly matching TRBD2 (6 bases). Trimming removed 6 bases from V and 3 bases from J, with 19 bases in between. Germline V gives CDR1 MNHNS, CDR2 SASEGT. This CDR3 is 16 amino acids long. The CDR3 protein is CASSLLGTSSTDTQYF. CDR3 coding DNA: TGTGCCAGCAGCCTCCTCGGGACTTCATCGACAGATACGCAGTATTTT.

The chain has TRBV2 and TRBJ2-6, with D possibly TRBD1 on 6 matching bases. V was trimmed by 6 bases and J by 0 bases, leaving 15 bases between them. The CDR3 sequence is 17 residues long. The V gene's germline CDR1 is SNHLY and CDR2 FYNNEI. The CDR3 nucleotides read TGTGCCAGCAGCCAACAGGGTTCTCTCTCTGGGGCCAACGTCCTGACTTTC. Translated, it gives CASSQQGSLSGANVLTF.

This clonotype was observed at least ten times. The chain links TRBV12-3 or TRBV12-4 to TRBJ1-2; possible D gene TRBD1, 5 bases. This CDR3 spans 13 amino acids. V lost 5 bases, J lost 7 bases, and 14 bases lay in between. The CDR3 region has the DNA TGTGCCAGCAGTCTATTCCAGGGTGCTGGCTACACCTTC. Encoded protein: CASSLFQGAGYTF.

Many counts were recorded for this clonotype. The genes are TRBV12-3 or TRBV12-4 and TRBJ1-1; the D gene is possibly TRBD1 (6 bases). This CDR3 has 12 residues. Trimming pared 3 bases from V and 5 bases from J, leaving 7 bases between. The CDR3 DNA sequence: TGTGCCAGCAGTTTTCAGGGGACTGAAGCTTTCTTT. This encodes CASSFQGTEAFF.

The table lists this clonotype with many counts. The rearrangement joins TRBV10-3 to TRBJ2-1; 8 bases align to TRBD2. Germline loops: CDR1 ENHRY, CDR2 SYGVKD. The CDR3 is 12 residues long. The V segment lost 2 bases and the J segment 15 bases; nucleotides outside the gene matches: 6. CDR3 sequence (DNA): TGTGCCATCAGTGAGGACGGGAGGGCTCGGTTCTTC. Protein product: CAISEDGRARFF.

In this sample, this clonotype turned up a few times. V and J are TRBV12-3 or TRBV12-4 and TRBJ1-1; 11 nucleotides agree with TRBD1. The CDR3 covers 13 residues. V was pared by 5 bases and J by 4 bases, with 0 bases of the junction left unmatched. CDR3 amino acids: CASSGTGGTEAFF. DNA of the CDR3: TGTGCCAGCAGTGGGACAGGGGGCACTGAAGCTTTCTTT.

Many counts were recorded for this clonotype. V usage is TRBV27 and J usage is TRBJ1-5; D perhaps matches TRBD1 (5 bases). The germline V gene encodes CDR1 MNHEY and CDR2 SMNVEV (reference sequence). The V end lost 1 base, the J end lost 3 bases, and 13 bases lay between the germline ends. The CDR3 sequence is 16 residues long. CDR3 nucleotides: TGTGCCAGCAGTTTATGGGGCAGGGCAGTCAATCAGCCCCAGCATTTT. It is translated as CASSLWGRAVNQPQHF.

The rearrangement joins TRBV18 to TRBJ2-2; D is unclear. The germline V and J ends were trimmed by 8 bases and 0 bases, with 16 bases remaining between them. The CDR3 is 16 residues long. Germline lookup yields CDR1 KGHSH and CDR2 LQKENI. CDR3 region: CASASVGKANTGELFF. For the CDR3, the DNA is TGTGCCAGCGCCAGCGTAGGTAAAGCGAACACCGGGGAGCTGTTTTTT.

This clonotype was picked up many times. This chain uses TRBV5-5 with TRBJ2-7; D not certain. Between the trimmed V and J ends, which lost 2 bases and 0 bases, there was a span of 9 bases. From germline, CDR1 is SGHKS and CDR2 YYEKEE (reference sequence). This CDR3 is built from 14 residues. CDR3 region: CASSFFLDSYEQYF. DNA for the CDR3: TGTGCCAGCAGCTTTTTCCTAGACTCCTACGAGCAGTACTTC.